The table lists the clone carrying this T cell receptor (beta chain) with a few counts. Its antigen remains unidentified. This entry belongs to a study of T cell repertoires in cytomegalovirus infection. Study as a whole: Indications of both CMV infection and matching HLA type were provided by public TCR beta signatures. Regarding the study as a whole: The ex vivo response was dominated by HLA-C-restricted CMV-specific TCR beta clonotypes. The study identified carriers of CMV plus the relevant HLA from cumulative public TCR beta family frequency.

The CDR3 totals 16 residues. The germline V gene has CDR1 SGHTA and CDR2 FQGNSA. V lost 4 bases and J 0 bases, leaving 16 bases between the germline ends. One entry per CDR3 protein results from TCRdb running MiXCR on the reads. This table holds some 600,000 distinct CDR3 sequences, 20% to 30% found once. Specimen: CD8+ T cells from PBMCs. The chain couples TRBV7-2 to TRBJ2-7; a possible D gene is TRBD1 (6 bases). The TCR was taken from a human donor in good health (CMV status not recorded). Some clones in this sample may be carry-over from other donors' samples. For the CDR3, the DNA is TGTGCCAGCAGCTCAATCCCGGGACACTTCTCCTACGAGCAGTACTTC. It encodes CASSSIPGHFSYEQYF.